This T cell receptor beta chain was identified in a study of blood T cell repertoires in COVID-19. The CDR3 sequence is 15 residues long. Germline assignment: CDR1 MNHEY and CDR2 SVGAGI. V was clipped by 0 bases and J by 5 bases, with 11 bases between them. Original processing methods: Reference gene primer amplification yielded estimated nucleated cell counts. Profiled with immunoSEQ multiplex PCR; TCRdb holds only in-frame clones, not every one. The DNA was the basis for D and trimming; V, J and clone size are from that table. Of about 310,000 clones listed, about 89% are singletons. Among Cohort 3 donors, those recovered had two negative PCRs, clearance, or symptom resolution.

This TCR derives from a woman aged 40-49 years who had recovered from COVID-19. Sequencing was performed on PBMCs or T cells enriched from blood (not recorded which). This rearrangement joins TRBV6-5 to TRBJ1-5; perhaps TRBD1 as D (6 bases). CDR3 coding DNA: TGTGCCAGCAGTTACTCGGGGGCTTTTGATCAGCCCCAGCATTTT. Amino acids: CASSYSGAFDQPQHF.